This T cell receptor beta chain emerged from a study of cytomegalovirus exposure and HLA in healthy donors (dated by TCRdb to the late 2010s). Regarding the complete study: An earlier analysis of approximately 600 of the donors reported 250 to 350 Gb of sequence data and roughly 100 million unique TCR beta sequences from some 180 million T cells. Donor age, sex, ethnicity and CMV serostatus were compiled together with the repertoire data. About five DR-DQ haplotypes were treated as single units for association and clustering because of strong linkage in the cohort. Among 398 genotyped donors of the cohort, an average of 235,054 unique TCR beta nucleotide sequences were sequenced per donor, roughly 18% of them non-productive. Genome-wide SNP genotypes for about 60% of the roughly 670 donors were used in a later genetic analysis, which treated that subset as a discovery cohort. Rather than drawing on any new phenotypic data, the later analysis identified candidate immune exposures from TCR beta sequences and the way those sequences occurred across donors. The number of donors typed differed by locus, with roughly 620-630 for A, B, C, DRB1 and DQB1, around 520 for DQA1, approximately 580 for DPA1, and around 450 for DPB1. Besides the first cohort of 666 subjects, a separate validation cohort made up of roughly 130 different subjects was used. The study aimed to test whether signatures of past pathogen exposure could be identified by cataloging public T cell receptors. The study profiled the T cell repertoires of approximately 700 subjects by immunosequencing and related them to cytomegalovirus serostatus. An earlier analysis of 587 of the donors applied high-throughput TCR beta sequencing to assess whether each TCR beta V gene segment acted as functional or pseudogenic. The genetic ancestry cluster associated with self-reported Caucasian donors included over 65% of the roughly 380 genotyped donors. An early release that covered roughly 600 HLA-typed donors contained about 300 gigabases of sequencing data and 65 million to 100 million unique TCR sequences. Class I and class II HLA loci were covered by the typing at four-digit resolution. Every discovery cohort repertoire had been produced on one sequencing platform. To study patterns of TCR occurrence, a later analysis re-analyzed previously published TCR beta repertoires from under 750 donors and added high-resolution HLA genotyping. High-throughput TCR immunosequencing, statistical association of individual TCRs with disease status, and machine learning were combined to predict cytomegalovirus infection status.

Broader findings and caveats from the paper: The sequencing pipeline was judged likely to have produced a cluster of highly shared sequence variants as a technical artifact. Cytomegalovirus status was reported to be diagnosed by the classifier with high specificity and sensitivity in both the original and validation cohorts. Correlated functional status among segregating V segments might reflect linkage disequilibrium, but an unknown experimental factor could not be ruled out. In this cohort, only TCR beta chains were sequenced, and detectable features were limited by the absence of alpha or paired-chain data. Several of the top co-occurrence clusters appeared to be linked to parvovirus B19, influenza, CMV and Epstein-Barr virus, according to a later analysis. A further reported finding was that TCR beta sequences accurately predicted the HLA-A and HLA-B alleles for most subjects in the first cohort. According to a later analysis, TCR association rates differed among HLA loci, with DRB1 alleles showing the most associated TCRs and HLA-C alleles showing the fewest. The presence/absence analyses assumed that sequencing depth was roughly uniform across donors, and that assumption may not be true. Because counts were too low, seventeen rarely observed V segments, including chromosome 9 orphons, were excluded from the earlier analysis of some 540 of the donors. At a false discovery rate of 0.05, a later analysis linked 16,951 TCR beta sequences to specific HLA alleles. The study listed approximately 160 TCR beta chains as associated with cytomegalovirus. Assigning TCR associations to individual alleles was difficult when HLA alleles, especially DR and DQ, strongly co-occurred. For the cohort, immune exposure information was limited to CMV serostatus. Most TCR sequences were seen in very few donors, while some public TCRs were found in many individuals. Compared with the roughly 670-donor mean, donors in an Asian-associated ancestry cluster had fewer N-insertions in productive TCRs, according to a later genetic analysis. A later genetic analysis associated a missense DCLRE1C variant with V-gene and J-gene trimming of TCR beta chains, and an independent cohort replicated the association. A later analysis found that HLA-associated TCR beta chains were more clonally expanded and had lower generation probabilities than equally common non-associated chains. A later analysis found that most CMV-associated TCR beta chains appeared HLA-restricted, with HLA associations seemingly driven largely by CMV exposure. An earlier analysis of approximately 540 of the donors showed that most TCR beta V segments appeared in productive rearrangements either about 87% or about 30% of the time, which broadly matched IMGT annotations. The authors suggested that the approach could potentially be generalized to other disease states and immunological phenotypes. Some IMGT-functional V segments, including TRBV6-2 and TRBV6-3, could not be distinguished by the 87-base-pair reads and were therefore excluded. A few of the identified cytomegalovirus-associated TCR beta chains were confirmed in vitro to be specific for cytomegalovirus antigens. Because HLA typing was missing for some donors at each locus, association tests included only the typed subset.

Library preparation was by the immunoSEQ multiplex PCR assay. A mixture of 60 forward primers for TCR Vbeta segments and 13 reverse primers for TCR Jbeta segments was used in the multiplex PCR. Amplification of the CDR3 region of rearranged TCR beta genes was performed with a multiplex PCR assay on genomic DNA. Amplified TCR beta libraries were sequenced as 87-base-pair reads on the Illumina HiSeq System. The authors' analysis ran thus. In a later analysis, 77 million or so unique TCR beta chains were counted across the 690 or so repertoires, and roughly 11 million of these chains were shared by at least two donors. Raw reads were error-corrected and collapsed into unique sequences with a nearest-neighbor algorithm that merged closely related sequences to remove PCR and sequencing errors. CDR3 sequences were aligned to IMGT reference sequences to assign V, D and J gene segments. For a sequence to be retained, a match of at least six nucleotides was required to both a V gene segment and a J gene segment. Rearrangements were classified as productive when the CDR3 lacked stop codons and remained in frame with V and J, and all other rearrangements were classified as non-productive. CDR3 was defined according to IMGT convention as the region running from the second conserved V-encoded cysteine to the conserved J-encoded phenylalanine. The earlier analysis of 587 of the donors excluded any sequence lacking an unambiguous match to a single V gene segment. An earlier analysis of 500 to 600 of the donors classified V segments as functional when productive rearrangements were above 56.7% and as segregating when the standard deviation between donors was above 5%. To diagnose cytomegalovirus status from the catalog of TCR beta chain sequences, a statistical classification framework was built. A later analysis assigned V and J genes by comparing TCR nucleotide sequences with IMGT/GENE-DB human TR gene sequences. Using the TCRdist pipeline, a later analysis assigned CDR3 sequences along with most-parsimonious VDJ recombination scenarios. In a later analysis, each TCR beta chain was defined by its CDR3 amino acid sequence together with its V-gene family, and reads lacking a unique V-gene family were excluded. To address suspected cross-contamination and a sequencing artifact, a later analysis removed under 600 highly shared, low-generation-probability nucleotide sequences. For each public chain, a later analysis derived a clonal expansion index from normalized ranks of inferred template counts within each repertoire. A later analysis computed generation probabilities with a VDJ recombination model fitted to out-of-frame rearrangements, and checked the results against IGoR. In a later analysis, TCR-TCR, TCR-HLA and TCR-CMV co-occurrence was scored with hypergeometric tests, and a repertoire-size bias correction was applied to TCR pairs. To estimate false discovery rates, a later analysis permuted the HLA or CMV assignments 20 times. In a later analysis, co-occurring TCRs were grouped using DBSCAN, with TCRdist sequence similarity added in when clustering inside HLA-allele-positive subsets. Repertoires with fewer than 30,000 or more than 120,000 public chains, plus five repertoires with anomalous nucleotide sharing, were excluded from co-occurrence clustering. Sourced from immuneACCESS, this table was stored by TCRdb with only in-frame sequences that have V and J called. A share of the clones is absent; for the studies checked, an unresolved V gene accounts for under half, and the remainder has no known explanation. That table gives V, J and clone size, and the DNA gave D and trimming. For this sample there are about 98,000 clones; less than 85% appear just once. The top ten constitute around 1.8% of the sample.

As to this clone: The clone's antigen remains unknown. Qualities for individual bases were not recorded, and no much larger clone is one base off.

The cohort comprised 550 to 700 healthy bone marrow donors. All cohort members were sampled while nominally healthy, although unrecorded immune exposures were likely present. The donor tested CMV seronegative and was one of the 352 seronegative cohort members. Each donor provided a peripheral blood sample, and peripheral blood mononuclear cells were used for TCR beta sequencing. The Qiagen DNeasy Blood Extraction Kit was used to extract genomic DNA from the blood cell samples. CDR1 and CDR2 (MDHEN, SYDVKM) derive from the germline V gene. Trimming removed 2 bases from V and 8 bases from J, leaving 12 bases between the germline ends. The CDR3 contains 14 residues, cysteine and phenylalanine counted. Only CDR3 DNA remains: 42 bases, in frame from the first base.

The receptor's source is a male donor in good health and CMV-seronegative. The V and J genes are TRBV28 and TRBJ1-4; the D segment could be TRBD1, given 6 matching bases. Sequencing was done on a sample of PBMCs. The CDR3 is CASSLEQGREKLFF. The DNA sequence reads TGTGCCAGCAGTTTAGAGCAGGGGCGAGAAAAACTGTTTTTT.